This T cell receptor beta chain was captured by sequencing in a study of immune evolution from preneoplasia to lung adenocarcinoma. Libraries were prepared by immunoSEQ multiplex PCR; TCRdb keeps only in-frame clonotypes and omits some of them. Of approximately 10,000 clones in the sample, about four fifths were seen once. Study results and caveats: Later-stage lesions appeared to have more T cells, more diversity, less clonality. From normal lung to invasive adenocarcinoma, top clone frequencies appeared to decrease.

V was shortened by 4 bases and J by 4 bases, with 18 bases between the two germline ends. The CDR3 is 16 amino acids. The germline gives CDR1 ENHRY, CDR2 SYGVKD. Between about 2013 and 2018, patients underwent resection in Japan or China. Each case's diagnosis was confirmed by two pathologists on H&E. About this clone: Its antigen is as yet unknown.

The J gene is TRBJ2-3, the V gene TRBV10-3; a weak D match, TRBD1 (6 bases). Sequenced sample: FFPE minimally invasive lung adenocarcinoma tissue. The clonotype originates from a donor older than 65 with lung adenocarcinoma. The DNA for the CDR3 is TGTGCCATCAGTGGTATCGTACAGGGAGTCTCAGATACGCAGTATTTT. Its protein product is CAISGIVQGVSDTQYF.